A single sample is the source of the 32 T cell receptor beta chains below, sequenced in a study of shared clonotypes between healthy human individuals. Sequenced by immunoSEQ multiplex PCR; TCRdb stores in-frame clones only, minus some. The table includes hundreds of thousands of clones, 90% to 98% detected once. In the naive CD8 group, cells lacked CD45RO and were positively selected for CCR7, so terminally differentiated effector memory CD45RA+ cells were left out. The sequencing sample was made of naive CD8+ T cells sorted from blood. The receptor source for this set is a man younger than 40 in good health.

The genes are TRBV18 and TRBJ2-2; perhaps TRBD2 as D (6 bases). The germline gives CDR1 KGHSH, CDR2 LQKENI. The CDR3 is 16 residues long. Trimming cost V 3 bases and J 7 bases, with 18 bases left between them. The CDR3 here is CASSPPRDGGIGELFF. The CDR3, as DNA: TGTGCCAGCTCACCCCCACGGGACGGCGGGATCGGGGAGCTGTTTTTT.

This CDR3 is CASSDRGNQPQHF. In DNA form, the CDR3 reads TGTGCCAGCAGTGACAGGGGCAATCAGCCCCAGCATTTT. The rearrangement uses TRBV27 and TRBJ1-5; 7 bases fit TRBD1. There are 13 residues in the CDR3. CDR1 MNHEY and CDR2 SMNVEV come from the germline V gene (reference sequence). V gave up 5 bases and J gave up 2 bases; unmatched junction bases: 0.

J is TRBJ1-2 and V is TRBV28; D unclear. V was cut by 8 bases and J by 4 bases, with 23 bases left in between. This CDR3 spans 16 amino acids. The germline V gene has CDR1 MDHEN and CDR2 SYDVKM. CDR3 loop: CASSRASGDPSYGYTF. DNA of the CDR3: TGTGCCAGCTCTAGGGCGAGCGGGGATCCTAGCTATGGCTACACCTTC.

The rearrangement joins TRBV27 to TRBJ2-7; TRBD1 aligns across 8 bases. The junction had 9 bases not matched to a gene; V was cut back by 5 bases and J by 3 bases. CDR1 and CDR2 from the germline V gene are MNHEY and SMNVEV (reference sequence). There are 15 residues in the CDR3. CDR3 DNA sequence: TGTGCCAGCAGTCCCCTGGGACAGGAGTTCTACGAGCAGTACTTC. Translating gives CASSPLGQEFYEQYF.

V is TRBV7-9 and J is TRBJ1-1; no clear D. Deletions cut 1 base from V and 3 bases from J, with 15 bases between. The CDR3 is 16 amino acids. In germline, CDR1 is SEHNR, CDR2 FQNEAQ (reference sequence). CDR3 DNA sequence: TGTGCCAGCAGCTTAGTTGGGCCCCTCCCATACACTGAAGCTTTCTTT. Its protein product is CASSLVGPLPYTEAFF.

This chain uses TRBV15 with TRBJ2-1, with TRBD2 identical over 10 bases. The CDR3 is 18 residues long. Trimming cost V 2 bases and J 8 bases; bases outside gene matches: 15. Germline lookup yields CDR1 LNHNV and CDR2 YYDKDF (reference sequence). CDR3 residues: CATSRFTKAGGGIDEQFF. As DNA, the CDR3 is TGTGCCACCAGCAGATTCACGAAAGCGGGAGGGGGGATTGATGAGCAGTTCTTC.

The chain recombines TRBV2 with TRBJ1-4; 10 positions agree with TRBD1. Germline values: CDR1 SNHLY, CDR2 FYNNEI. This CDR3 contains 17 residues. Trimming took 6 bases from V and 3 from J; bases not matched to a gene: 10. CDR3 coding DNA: TGTGCCAGCAGCGACGACAGGGGGCCAGATCCTAATGAAAAACTGTTTTTT. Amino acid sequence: CASSDDRGPDPNEKLFF.

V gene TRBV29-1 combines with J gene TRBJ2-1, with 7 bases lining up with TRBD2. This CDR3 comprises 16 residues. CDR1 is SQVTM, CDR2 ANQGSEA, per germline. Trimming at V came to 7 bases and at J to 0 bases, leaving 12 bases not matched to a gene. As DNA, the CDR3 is TGCAGCGGGTCCCTGCCTAGCGGAAGCTCCTACAATGAGCAGTTCTTC. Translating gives CSGSLPSGSSYNEQFF.

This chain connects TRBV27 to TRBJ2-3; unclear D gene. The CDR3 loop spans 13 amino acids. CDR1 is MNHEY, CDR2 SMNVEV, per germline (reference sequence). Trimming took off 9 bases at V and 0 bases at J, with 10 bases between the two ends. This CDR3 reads CASRKISTDTQYF. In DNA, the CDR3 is TGTGCCAGTCGGAAGATAAGCACAGATACGCAGTATTTT.

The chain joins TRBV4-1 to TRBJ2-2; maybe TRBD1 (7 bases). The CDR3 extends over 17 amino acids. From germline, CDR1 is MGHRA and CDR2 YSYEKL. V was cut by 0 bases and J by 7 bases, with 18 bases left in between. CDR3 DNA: TGCGCCAGCAGCCAAGATCCGTCAGGGGGGCGGATCGGGGAGCTGTTTTTT. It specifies CASSQDPSGGRIGELFF.

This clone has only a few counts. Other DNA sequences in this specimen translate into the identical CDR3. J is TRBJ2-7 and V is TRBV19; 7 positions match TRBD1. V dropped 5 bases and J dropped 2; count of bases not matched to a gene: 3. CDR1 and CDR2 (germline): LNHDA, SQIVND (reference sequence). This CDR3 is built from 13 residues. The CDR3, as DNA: TGTGCCAGTAGTCTCGGGACAGCCTACGAGCAGTACTTC. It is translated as CASSLGTAYEQYF.

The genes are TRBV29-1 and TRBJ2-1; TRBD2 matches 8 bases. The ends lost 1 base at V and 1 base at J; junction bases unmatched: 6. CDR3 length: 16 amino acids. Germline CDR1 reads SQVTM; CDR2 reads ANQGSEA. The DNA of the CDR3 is TGCAGCGTTGAAGGAAATAGCGGGGAATCCTACAATGAGCAGTTCTTC. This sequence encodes CSVEGNSGESYNEQFF.

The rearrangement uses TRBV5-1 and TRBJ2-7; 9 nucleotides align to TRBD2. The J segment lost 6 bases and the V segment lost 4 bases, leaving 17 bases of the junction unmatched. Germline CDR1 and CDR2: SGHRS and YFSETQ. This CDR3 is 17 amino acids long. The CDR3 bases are TGCGCCAGCAGCGACGGGGGCGGTGGTAGCGGGAGTCCCGAGCAGTACTTC. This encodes CASSDGGGGSGSPEQYF.

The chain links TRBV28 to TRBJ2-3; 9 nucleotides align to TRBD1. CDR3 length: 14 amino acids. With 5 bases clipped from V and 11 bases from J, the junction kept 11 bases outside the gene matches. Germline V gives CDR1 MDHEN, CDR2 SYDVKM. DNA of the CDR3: TGTGCCAGCAGTAAACCGGGACAGGGCGGTGGGCAGTATTTT. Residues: CASSKPGQGGGQYF.

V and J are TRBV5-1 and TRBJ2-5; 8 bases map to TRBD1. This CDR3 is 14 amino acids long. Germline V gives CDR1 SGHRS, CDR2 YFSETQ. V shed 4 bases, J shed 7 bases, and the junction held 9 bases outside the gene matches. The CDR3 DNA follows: TGCGCCAGCAGCATGACAGGGGAGACGGGGACCCAGTACTTC. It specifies CASSMTGETGTQYF.

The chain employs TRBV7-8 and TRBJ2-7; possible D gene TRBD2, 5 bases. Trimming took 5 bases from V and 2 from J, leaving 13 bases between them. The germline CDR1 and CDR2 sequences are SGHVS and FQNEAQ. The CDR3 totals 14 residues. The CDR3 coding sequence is TGTGCCAGCAGCCTTCTGACCGGGGCCTACGAGCAGTACTTC. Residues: CASSLLTGAYEQYF. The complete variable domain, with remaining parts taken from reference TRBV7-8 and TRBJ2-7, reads GAGVSQSPRYKVAKRGQDVALRCDPISGHVSLFWYQQALGQGPEFLTYFQNEAQLDKSGLPSDRFFAERPEGSVSTLKIQRTQQEDSAVYLCASSLLTGAYEQYFGPGTRLTVT.

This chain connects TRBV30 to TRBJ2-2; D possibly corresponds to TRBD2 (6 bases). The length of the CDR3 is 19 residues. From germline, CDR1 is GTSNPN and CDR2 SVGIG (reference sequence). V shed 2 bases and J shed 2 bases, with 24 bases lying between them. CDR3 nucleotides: TGTGCCTGGAGTTCGCGTAGCGGCAGAATGCCCCCAAACACCGGGGAGCTGTTTTTT. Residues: CAWSSRSGRMPPNTGELFF.

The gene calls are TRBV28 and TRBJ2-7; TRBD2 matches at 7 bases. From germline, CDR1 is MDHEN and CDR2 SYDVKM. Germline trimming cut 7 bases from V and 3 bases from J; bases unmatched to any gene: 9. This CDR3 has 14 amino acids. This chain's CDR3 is CASIPAGGIYEQYF. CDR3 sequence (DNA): TGTGCCAGCATCCCAGCCGGGGGGATCTACGAGCAGTACTTC.

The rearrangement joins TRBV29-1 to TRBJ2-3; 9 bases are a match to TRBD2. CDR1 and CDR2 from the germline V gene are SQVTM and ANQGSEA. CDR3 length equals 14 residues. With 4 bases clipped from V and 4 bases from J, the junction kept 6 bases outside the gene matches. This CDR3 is CSVVPAGGPDTQYF. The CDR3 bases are TGCAGCGTTGTTCCAGCGGGAGGTCCAGATACGCAGTATTTT.

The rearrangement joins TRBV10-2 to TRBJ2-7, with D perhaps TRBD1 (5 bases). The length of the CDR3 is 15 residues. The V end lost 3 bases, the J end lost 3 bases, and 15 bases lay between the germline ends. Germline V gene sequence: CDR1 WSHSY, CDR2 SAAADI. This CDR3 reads CASSEAMTARYEQYF. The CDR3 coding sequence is TGCGCCAGCAGTGAAGCCATGACAGCCCGCTACGAGCAGTACTTC.

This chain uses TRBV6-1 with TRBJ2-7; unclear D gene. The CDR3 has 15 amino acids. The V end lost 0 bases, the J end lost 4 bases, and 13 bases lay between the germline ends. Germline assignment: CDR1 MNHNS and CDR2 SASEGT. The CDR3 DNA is TGTGCCAGCAGTGAAGCCGGGCGTGGACCGTACGAGCAGTACTTC. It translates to CASSEAGRGPYEQYF.

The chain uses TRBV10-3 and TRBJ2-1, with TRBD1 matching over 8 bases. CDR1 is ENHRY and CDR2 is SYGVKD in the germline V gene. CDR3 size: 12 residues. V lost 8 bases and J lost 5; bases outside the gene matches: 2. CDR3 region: CAIGGQDNEQFF. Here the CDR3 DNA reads TGTGCCATCGGGGGACAGGACAATGAGCAGTTCTTC.

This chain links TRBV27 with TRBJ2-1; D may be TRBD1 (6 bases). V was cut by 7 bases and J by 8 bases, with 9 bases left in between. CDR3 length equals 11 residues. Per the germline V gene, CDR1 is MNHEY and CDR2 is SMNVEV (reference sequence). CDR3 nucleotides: TGTGCCAGCACCGAGGGGGATGAGCAGTTCTTC. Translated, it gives CASTEGDEQFF.

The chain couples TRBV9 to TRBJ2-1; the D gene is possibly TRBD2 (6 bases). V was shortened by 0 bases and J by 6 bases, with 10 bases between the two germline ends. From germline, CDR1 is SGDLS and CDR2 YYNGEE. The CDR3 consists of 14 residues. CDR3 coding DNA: TGTGCCAGCAGCGTAGTCGGGGGAATCAATGAGCAGTTCTTC. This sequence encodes CASSVVGGINEQFF.

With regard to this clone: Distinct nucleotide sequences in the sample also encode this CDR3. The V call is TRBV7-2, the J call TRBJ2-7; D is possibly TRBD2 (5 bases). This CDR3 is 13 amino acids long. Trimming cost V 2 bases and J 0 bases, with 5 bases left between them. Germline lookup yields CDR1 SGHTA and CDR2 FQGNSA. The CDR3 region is CASSLTSSYEQYF. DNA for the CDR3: TGTGCCAGCAGCTTAACTAGCTCCTACGAGCAGTACTTC.

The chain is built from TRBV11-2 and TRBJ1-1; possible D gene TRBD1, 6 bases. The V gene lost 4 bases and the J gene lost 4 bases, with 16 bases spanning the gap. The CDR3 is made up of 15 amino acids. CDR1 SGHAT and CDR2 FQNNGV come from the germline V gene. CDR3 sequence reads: CASSSILTGSTEAFF. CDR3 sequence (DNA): TGTGCCAGCAGCTCAATATTAACAGGGTCCACTGAAGCTTTCTTT.

CDR3 bases: TGTGCCAGCAGTTTTCCACAGCGGGAGGCTCCCTACAATGAGCAGTTCTTC. Translated: CASSFPQREAPYNEQFF. This sequence joins TRBV28 and TRBJ2-1, with 9 nucleotides matching TRBD2. CDR1 and CDR2 from the germline V gene are MDHEN and SYDVKM. V shed 3 bases, J shed 2 bases, and the junction held 8 bases outside the gene matches. There are 17 residues in the CDR3.

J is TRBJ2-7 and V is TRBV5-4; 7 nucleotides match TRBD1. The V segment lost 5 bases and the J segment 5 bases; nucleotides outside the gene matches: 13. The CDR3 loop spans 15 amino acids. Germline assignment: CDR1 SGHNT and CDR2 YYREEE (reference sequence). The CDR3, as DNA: TGTGCCAGCAGATCGTACAGGGGACGTATCGACGAGCAGTACTTC. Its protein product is CASRSYRGRIDEQYF.

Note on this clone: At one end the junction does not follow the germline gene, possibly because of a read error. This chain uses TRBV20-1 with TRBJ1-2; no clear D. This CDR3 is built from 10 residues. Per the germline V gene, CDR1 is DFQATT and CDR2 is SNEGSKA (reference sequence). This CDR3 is CSALNSGYTF. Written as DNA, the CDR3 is TGCAGTGCTTTAAACTCTGGCTACACCTTC.

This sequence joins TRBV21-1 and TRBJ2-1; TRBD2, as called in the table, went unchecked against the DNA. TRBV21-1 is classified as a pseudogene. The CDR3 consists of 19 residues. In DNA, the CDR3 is TGTGCCAGCACCATCCAACCGGGACTAGCCGCCGGCTCCTACAATGAGCAGTTCTTC. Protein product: CASTIQPGLAAGSYNEQFF.

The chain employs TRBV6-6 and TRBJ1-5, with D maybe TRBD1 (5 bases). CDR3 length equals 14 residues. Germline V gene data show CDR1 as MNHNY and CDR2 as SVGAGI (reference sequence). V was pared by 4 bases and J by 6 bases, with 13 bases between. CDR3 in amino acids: CASSFPGTGQPQHF. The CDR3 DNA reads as TGTGCCAGCAGTTTCCCCGGGACGGGTCAGCCCCAGCATTTT.

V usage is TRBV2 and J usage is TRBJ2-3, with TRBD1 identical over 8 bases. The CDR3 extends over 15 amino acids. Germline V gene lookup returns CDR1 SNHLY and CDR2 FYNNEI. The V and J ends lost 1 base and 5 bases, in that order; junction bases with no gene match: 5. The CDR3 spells CASSEVDRVGDTQYF. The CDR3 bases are TGTGCCAGCAGTGAAGTGGACAGGGTAGGAGATACGCAGTATTTT.